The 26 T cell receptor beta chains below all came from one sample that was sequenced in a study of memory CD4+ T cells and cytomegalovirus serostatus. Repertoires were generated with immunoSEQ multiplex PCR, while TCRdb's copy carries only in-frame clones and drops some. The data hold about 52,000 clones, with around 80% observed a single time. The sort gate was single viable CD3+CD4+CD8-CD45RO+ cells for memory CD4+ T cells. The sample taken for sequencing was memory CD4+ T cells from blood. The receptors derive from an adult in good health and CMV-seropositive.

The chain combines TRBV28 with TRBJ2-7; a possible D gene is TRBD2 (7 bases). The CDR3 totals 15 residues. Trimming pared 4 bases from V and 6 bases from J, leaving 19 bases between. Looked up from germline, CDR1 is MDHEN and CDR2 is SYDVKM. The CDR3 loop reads CASSSTRGGMVEQYF. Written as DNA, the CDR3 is TGTGCCAGCAGTTCCACGAGGGGGGGAATGGTCGAGCAGTACTTC. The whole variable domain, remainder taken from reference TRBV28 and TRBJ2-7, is DVKVTQSSRYLVKRTGEKVFLECVQDMDHENMFWYRQDPGLGLRLIYFSYDVKMKEKGDIPEGYSVSREKKERFSLILESASTNQTSMYLCASSSTRGGMVEQYFGPGTRLTVT.

This CDR3 is CASSRAMMGGGGEKLFF. The CDR3 DNA is TGTGCCAGCAGCCGCGCTATGATGGGGGGTGGTGGTGAAAAACTGTTTTTT. The chain carries TRBV7-9 and TRBJ1-4; maybe TRBD1 (5 bases). Germline-derived CDR1 and CDR2 are SEHNR and FQNEAQ (reference sequence). This CDR3 has 17 residues. Trimming removed 5 bases from V and 7 bases from J, with 23 bases in between.

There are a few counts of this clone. CDR3 region: CASSYSRVLGTGELFF. The CDR3 coding sequence is TGTGCCAGCAGTTACTCCCGGGTTCTGGGCACCGGGGAGCTGTTTTTT. The chain combines TRBV6-5 with TRBJ2-2; D unresolved. From germline, CDR1 is MNHEY and CDR2 SVGAGI. The CDR3 has 16 residues. V lost 0 bases, J lost 4 bases, and 12 bases lay in between.

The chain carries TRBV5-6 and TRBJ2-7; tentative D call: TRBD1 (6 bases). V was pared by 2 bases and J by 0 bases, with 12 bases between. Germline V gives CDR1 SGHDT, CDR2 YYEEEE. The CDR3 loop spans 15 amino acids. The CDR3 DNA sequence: TGTGCCAGCAGCTTATTAGACAGGAGCTCCTACGAGCAGTACTTC. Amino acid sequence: CASSLLDRSSYEQYF. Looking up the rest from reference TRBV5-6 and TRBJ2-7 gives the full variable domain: DAGVTQSPTHLIKTRGQQVTLRCSPKSGHDTVSWYQQALGQGPQFIFQYYEEEERQRGNFPDRFSGHQFPNYSSELNVNALLLGDSALYLCASSLLDRSSYEQYFGPGTRLTVT.

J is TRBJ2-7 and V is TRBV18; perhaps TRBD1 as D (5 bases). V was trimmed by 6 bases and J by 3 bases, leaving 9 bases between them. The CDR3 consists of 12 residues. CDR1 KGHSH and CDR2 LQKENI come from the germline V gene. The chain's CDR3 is CASSKDSYEQYF. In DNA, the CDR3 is TGTGCCAGCTCCAAAGACAGCTACGAGCAGTACTTC. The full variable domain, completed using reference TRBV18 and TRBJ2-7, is NAGVMQNPRHLVRRRGQEARLRCSPMKGHSHVYWYRQLPEEGLKFMVYLQKENIIDESGMPKERFSAEFPKEGPSILRIQQVVRGDSAAYFCASSKDSYEQYFGPGTRLTVT.

In nucleotides, the CDR3 is TGTGCCAGCAGCCAAGATTTAGGGGACGACGCTGGCTACACCTTC. Translated: CASSQDLGDDAGYTF. This chain links TRBV4-2 with TRBJ1-2, with D tentatively TRBD1 (5 bases). The CDR3 is 15 residues long. Per germline, CDR1 LGHNA and CDR2 YNFKEQ. V was clipped by 0 bases and J by 7 bases, with 15 bases between them.

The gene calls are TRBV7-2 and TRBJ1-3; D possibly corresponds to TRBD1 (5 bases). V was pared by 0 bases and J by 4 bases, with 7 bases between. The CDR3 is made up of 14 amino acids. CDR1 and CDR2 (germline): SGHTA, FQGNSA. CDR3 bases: TGTGCCAGCAGCTTAGCGTACAGGGGAAACACCATATATTTT. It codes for CASSLAYRGNTIYF.

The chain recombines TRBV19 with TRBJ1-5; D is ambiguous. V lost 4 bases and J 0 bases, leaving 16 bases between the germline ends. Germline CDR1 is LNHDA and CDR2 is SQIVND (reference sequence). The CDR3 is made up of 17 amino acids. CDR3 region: CASSNSWRAYSNQPQHF. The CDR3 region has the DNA TGTGCCAGTAGTAACTCTTGGCGGGCCTATAGCAATCAGCCCCAGCATTTT.

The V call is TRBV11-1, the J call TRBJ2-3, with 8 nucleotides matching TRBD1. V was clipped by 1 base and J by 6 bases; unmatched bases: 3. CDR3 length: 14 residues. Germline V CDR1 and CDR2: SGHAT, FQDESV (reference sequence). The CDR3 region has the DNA TGTGCCAGCAGCTTAGGGACAGGGACCGATACGCAGTATTTT. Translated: CASSLGTGTDTQYF.

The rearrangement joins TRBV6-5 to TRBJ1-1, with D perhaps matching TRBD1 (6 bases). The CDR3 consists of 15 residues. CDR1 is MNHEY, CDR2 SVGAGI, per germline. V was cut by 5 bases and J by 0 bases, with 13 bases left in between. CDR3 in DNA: TGTGCCAGCAGTGTCAACAGGGTTTTGAACACTGAAGCTTTCTTT. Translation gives CASSVNRVLNTEAFF.

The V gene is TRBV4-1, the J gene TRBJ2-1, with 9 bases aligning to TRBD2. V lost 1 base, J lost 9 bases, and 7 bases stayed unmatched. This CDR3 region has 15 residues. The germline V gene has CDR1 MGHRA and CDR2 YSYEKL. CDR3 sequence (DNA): TGCGCCAGCAGCCAAGTGGGAGCGGGAGGTGGTGAGCAGTTCTTC. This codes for CASSQVGAGGGEQFF.

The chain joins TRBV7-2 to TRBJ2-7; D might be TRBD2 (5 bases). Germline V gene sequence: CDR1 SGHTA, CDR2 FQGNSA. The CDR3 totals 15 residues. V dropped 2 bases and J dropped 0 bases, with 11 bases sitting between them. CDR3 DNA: TGTGCCAGCAGCTTAACGAAAGGGAGCTCCTACGAGCAGTACTTC. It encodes CASSLTKGSSYEQYF.

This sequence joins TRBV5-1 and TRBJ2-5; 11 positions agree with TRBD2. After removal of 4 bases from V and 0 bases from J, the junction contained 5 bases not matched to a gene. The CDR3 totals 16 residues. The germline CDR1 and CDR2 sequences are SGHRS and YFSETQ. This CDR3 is CASSPGLAAHQETQYF. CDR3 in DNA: TGCGCCAGCAGCCCGGGACTAGCGGCCCACCAAGAGACCCAGTACTTC.

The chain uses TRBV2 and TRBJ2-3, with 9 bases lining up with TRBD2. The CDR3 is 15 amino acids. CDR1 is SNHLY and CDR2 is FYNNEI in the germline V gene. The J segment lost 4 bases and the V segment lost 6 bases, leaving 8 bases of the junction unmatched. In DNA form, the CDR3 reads TGTGCCAGCAGCCCCGGGACTAGCTCGTCAGATACGCAGTATTTT. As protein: CASSPGTSSSDTQYF.

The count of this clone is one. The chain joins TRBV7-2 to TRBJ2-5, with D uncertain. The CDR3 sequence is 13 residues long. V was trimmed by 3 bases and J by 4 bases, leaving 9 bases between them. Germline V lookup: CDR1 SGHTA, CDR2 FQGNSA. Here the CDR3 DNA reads TGTGCCAGCAGCTTGAGCAGGCCAGAGACCCAGTACTTC. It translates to CASSLSRPETQYF.

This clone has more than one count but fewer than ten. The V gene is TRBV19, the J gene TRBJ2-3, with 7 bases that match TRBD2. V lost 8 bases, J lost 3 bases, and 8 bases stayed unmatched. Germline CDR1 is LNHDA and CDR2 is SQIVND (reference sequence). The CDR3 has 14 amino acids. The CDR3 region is CASSDGRRTDTQYF. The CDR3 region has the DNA TGTGCCAGTTCTGACGGGAGGCGGACAGATACGCAGTATTTT. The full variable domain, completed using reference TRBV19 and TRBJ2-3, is DGGITQSPKYLFRKEGQNVTLSCEQNLNHDAMYWYRQDPGQGLRLIYYSQIVNDFQKGDIAEGYSVSREKKESFPLTVTSAQKNPTAFYLCASSDGRRTDTQYFGPGTRLTVL.

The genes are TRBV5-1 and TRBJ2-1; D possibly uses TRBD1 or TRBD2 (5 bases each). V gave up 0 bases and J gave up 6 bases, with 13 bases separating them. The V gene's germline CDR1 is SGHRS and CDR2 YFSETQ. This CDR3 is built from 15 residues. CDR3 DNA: TGCGCCAGCAGCTTGGCCACCGGGACGGCCAATGAGCAGTTCTTC. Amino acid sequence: CASSLATGTANEQFF.

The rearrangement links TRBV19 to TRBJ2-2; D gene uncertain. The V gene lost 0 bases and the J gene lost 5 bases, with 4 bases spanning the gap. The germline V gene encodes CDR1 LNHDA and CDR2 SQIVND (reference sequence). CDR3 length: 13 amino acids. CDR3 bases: TGTGCCAGTAGTATAGATTGGACCGGGGAGCTGTTTTTT. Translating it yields CASSIDWTGELFF.

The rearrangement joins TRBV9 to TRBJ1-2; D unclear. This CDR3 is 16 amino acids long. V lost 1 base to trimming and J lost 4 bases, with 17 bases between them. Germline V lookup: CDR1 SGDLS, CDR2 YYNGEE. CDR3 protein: CASSVTPETPPYGYTF. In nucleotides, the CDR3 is TGTGCCAGCAGCGTAACCCCAGAAACTCCCCCCTATGGCTACACCTTC.

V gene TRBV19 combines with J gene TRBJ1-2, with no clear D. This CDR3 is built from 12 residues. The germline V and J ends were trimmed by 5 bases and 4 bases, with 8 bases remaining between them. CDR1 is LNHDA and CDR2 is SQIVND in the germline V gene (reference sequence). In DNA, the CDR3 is TGTGCCAGTAGTGATGAGACCTATGGCTACACCTTC. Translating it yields CASSDETYGYTF.

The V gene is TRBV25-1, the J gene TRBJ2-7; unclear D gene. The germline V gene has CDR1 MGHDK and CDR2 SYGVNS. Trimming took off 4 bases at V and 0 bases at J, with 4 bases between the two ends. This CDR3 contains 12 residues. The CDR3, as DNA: TGTGCCAGCAGTGGGAGCTCCTACGAGCAGTACTTC. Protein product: CASSGSSYEQYF.

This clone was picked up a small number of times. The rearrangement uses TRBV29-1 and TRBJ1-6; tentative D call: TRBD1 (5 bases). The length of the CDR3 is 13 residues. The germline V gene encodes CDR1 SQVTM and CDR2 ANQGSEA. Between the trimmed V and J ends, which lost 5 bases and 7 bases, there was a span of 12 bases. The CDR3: CSVRQGYNSPLHF. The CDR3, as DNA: TGCAGCGTTCGTCAGGGTTACAATTCACCCCTCCACTTT.

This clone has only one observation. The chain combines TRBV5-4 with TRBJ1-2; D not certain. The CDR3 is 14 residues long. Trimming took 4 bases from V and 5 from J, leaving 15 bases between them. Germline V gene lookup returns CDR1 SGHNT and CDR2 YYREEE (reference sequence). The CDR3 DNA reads TGTGCCAGCAGCGCTACGACGGAAGGTTATGGCTACACCTTC. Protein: CASSATTEGYGYTF.

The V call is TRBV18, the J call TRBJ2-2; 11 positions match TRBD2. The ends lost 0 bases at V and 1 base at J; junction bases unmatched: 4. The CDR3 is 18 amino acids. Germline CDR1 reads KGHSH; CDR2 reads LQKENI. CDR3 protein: CASSPPTSGALNTGELFF. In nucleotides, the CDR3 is TGTGCCAGCTCACCACCGACTAGCGGGGCCCTGAACACCGGGGAGCTGTTTTTT. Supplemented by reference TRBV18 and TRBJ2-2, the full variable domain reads NAGVMQNPRHLVRRRGQEARLRCSPMKGHSHVYWYRQLPEEGLKFMVYLQKENIIDESGMPKERFSAEFPKEGPSILRIQQVVRGDSAAYFCASSPPTSGALNTGELFFGEGSRLTVL.

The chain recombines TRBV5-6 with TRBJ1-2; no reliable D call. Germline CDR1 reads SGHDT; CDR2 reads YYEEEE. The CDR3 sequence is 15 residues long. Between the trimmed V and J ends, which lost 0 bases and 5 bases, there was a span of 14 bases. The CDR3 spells CASSLGLRDLYGYTF. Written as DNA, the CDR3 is TGTGCCAGCAGCTTGGGCCTGAGGGATTTATATGGCTACACCTTC.

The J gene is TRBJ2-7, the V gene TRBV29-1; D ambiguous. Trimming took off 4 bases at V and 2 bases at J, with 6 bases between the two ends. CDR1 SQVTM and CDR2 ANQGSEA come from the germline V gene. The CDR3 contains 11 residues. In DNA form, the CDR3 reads TGCAGCGTTGGAGGAACCTACGAGCAGTACTTC. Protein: CSVGGTYEQYF.